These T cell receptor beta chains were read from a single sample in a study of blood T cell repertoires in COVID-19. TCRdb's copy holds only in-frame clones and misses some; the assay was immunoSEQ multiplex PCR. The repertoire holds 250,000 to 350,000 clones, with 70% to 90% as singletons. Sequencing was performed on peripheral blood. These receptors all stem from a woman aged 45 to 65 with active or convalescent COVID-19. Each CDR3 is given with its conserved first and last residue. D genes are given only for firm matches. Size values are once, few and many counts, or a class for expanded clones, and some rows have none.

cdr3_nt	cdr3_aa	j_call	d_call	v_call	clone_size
TGTGCCACCAGCAGAGGAGGGACAGGGAACACTGAAGCTTTCTTT	CATSRGGTGNTEAFF	TRBJ1-1	TRBD1	TRBV15	-
TGTGCCAGCAGTGGGCAACTAGCGGTACTAGCCAAAAACATTCAGTACTTC	CASSGQLAVLAKNIQYF	TRBJ2-4	TRBD2	TRBV2	-
TGTGCCAGCACCGCTTGGGTGACAGGTTGGTTCTCTGGAAACACCATATATTTT	CASTAWVTGWFSGNTIYF	TRBJ1-3	-	TRBV5-6	-
TGTGCCTGGGAACAGGGGTCCGGCAATCAGCCCCAGCATTTT	CAWEQGSGNQPQHF	TRBJ1-5	TRBD1	TRBV30	-
TGTGCCAGCAGTCCGAGGACAGGGGTGAACGAGCAGTACTTT	CASSPRTGVNEQYF	TRBJ2-7	TRBD1	TRBV6-5	-
TGTGCCAGCAGTGCCGGTGCAGGCACTGAAGCTTTCTTT	CASSAGAGTEAFF	TRBJ1-1	-	TRBV2	few
TGTGCCAGCAGCCAAGATTTAACTAGCGGTAGCACAGATACGCAGTATTTT	CASSQDLTSGSTDTQYF	TRBJ2-3	TRBD2	TRBV4-2	-
TGCGCCAGCAGCCAAGGGAGGGGGCGCTCCGGGGCCAACGTCCTGACTTTC	CASSQGRGRSGANVLTF	TRBJ2-6	-	TRBV4-1	-
TGTGCCTGGAGGCAGCGGACTAGCACAGATACGCAGTATTTT	CAWRQRTSTDTQYF	TRBJ2-3	-	TRBV30	-
TGCGCCAGCAGCCCCTCGGGGGGGAACTATGGCTACACCTTC	CASSPSGGNYGYTF	TRBJ1-2	-	TRBV5-1	-
TGCAGCGTTAGCGGGAGGATCAGCAATGAGCAGTTCTTC	CSVSGRISNEQFF	TRBJ2-1	TRBD2	TRBV29-1	-
TGTGCCTGGAGTCCCGGGTTCAGGACTTGGGGAAACACCATATATTTT	CAWSPGFRTWGNTIYF	TRBJ1-3	-	TRBV30	-
TGCAGCGCGTGGACTAGCGGGAGGGGGAATGAGCAGTTCTTC	CSAWTSGRGNEQFF	TRBJ2-1	TRBD2	TRBV29-1	once
TGTGCCAGTAGTGTCCCCAGTACCGGGGACACTGAAGCTTTCTTT	CASSVPSTGDTEAFF	TRBJ1-1	-	TRBV19	-
TGTGCCAGCAGTTTATGGACAGGGATGAATGAGCAGTTCTTC	CASSLWTGMNEQFF	TRBJ2-1	TRBD1	TRBV28	-
TGCAGCGTCGGCCGACAGGGGGCCTATGGCTACACCTTC	CSVGRQGAYGYTF	TRBJ1-2	TRBD1	TRBV29-1	-
TGTGCCAGCAGCTTGGACCGGGGAGGGAACACTGAAGCTTTCTTT	CASSLDRGGNTEAFF	TRBJ1-1	-	TRBV7-9	-
TGCGCCAGCAGCTTGGACAGGGTCGGCTATGGCTACACCTTC	CASSLDRVGYGYTF	TRBJ1-2	-	TRBV5-1	-
TGTGCCAGCTCAAACCCCGCCGGACAGTCTTCCCGCTACACCTTC	CASSNPAGQSSRYTF	TRBJ1-2	-	TRBV25-1	once
TGCGCCAGCAGCTTGGGAGCGGAGGGGTATGGCTACACCTTC	CASSLGAEGYGYTF	TRBJ1-2	-	TRBV5-1	-
TGTGCCAGCAGCTTAGGGGACAGTCCCGAGCAGTTCTTC	CASSLGDSPEQFF	TRBJ2-1	TRBD1	TRBV7-2	-
TGTGCCAGCAGCTTAAATCGGGACAGCAACTATGGCTACACCTTC	CASSLNRDSNYGYTF	TRBJ1-2	TRBD1	TRBV7-9	-